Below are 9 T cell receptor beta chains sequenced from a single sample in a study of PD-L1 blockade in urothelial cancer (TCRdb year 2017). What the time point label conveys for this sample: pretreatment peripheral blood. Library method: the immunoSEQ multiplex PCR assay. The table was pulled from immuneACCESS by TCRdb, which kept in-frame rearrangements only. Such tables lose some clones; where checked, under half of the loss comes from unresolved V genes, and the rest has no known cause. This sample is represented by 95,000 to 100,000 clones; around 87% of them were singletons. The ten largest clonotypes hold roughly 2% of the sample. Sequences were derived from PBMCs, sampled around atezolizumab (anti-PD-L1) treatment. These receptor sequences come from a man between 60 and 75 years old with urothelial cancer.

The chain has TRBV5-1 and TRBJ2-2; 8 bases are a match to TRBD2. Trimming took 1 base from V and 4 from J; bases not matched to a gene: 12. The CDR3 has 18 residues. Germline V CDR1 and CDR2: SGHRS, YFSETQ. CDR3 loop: CASSLRRASGSFTGELFF. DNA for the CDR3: TGCGCCAGCAGCTTGAGAAGGGCTAGCGGGTCTTTCACCGGGGAGCTGTTTTTT.

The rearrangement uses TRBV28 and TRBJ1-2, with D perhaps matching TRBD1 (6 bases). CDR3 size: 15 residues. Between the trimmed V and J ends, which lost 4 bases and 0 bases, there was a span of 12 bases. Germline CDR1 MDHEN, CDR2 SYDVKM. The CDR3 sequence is CASSSWTEPNYGYTF. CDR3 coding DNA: TGTGCCAGCAGTTCGTGGACAGAGCCTAACTATGGCTACACCTTC.

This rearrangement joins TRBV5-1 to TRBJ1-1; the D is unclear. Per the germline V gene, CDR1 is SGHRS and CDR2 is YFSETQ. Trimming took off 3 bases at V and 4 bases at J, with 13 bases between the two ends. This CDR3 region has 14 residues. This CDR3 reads CASSSISVGTEAFF. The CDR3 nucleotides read TGCGCCAGCAGCTCGATTTCGGTTGGCACTGAAGCTTTCTTT.

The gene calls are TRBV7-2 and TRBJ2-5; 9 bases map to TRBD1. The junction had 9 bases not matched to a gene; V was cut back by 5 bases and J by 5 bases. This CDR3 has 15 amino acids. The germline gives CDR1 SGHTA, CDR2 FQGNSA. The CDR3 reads CASSRDRVPMETQYF. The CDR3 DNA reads TGTGCCAGCAGCCGGGACAGGGTCCCTATGGAGACCCAGTACTTC.

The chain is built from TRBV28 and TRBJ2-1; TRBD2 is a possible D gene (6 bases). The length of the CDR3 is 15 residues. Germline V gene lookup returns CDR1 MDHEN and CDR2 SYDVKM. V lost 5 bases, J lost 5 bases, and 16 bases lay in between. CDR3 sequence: CASSQTPGDNNEQFF. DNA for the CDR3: TGTGCCAGCAGTCAAACCCCGGGAGATAACAATGAGCAGTTCTTC.

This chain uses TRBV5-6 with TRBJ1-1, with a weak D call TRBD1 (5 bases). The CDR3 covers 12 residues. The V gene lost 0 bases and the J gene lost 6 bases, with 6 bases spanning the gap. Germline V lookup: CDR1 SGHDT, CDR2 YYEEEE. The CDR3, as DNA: TGTGCCAGCAGCTTGGGCAGGGCTGAAGCTTTCTTT. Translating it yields CASSLGRAEAFF.

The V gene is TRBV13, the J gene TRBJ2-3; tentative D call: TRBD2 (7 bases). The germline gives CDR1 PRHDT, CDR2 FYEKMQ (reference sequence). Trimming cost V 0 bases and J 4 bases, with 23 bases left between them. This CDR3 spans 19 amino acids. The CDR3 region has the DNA TGTGCCAGCAGCTTAGGCCGGGCGTTACGGGGGGCGTCCCCAGATACGCAGTATTTT. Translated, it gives CASSLGRALRGASPDTQYF.

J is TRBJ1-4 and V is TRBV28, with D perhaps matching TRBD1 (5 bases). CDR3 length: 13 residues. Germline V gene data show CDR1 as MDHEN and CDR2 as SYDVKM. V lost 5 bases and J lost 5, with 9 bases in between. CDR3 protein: CASSQGRNEKLFF. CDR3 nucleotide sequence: TGTGCCAGCAGTCAGGGCCGGAATGAAAAACTGTTTTTT.

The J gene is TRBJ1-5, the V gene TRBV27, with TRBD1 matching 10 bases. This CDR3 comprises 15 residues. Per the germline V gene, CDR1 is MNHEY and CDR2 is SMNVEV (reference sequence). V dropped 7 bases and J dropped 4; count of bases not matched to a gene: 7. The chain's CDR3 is CASTKTGGPNQPQHF. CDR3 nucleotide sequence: TGTGCCAGCACAAAGACAGGGGGCCCGAATCAGCCCCAGCATTTT.